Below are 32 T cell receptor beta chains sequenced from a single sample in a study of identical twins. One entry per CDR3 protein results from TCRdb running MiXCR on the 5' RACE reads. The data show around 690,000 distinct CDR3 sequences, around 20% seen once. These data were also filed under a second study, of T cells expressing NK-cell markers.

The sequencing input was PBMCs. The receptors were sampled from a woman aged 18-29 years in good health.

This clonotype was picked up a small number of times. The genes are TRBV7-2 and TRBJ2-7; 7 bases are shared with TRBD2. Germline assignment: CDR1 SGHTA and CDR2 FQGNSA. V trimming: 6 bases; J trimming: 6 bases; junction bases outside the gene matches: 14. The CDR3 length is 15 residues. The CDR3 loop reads CASRIAGTIPSEQYF. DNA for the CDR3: TGTGCCAGCAGAATAGCGGGTACTATTCCTAGCGAGCAGTACTTC.

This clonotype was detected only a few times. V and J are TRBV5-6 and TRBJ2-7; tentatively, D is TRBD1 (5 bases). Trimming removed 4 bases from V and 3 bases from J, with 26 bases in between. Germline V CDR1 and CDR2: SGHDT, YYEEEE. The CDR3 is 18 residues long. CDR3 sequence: CASSAGGSLQGSRYEQYF. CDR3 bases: TGTGCCAGCAGCGCAGGCGGTTCTCTGCAGGGTTCTCGCTACGAGCAGTACTTC.

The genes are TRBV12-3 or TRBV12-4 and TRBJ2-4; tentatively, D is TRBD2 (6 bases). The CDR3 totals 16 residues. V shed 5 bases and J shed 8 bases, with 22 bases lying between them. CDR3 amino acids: CASSGYGSTLVDIQYF. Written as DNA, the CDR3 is TGTGCCAGCAGTGGATACGGGAGTACGCTCGTAGACATTCAGTACTTC.

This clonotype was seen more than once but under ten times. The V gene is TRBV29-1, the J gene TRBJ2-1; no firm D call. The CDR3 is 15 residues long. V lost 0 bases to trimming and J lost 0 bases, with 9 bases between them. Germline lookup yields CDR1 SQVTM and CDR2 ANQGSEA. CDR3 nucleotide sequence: TGCAGCGTTGAAGAGGTAGTAAGCTCCTACAATGAGCAGTTCTTC. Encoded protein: CSVEEVVSSYNEQFF.

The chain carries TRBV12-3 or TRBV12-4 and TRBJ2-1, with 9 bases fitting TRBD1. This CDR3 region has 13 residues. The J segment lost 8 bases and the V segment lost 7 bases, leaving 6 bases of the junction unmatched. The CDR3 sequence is CASNLDRGDEQFF. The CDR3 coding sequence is TGTGCCAGCAACCTGGACAGGGGCGATGAGCAGTTCTTC.

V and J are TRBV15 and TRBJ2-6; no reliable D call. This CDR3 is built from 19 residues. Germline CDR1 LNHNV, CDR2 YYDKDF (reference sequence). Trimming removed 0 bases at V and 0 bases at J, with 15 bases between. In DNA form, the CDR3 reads TGTGCCACCAGCAGAGATTGGGGTAGGATATACTCTGGGGCCAACGTCCTGACTTTC. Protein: CATSRDWGRIYSGANVLTF.

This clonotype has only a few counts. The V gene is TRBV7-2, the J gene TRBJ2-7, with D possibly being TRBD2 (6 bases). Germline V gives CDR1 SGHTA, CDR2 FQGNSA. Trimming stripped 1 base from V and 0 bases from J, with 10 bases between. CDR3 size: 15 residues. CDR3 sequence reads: CASSLVSGSSYEQYF. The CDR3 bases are TGTGCCAGCAGCTTAGTAAGCGGGTCCTCCTACGAGCAGTACTTC. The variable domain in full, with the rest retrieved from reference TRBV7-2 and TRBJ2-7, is GAGVSQSPSNKVTEKGKDVELRCDPISGHTALYWYRQSLGQGLEFLIYFQGNSAPDKSGLPSDRFSAERTGGSVSTLTIQRTQQEDSAVYLCASSLVSGSSYEQYFGPGTRLTVT.

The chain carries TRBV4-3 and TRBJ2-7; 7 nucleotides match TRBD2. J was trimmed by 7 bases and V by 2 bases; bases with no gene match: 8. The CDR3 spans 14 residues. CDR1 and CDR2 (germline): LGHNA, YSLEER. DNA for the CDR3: TGCGCCAGCAGCCAAAAAGCGGGGCGGTGGGAGCAGTACTTC. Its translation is CASSQKAGRWEQYF.

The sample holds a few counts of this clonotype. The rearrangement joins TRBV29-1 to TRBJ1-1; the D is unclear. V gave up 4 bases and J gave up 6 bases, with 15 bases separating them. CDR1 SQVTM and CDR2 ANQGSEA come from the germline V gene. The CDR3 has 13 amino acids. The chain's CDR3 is CSVVRRAAPEAFF. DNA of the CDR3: TGCAGCGTTGTTCGGAGGGCGGCCCCTGAAGCTTTCTTT.

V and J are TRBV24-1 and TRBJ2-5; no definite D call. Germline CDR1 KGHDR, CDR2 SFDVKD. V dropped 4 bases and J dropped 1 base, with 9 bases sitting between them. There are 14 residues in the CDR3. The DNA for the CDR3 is TGTGCCACCAGTGACCGCCCTCTCCAAGAGACCCAGTACTTC. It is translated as CATSDRPLQETQYF.

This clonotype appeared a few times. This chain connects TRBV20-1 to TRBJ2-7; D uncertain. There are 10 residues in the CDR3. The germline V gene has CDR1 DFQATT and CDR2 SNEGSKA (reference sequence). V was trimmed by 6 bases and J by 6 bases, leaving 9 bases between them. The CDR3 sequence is CSAGLGEQYF. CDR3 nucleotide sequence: TGCAGTGCCGGCTTGGGCGAGCAGTACTTC.

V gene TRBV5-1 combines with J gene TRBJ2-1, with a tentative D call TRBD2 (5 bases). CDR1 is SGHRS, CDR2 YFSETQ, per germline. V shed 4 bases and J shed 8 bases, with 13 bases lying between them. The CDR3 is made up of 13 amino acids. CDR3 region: CASSPDLAHEQFF. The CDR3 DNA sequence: TGCGCCAGCAGCCCGGACTTAGCACATGAGCAGTTCTTC.

This CDR3 reads CASLVARGASPYEQYF. The CDR3 DNA reads TGTGCCAGCCTAGTCGCCAGGGGGGCTTCTCCCTACGAGCAGTACTTC. The chain couples TRBV18 to TRBJ2-7, with a possible D match to TRBD1 (7 bases). Trimming pared 8 bases from V and 2 bases from J, leaving 22 bases between. Germline CDR1 and CDR2: KGHSH and LQKENI. This CDR3 comprises 16 residues.

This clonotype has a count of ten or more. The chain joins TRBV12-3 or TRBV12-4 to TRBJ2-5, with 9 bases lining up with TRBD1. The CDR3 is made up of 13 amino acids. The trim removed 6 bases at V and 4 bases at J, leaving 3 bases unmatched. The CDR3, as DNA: TGTGCCAGCAGACAGACAGGGGGAGAGACCCAGTACTTC. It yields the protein CASRQTGGETQYF.

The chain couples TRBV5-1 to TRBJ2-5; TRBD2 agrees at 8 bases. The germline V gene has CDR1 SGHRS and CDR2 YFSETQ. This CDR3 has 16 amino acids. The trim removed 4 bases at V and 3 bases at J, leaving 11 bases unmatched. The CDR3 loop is CASSLTSGGWKETQYF. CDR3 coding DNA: TGCGCCAGCAGCCTAACGAGCGGGGGCTGGAAAGAGACCCAGTACTTC.

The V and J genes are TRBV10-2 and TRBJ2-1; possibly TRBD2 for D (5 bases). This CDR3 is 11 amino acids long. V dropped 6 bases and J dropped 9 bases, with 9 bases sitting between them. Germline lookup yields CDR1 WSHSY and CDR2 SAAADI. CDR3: CASRDLGEQFF. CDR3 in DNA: TGCGCCAGCAGGGACTTGGGTGAGCAGTTCTTC.

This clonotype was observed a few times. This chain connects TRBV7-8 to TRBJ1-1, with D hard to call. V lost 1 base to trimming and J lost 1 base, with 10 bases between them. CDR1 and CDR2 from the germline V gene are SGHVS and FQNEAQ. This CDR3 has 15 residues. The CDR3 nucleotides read TGTGCCAGCAGCTTAGAACAGTTGTCGAACACTGAAGCTTTCTTT. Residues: CASSLEQLSNTEAFF.

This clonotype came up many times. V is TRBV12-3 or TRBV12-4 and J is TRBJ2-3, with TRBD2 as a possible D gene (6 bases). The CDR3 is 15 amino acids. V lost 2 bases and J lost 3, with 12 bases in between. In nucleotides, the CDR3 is TGTGCCAGCAGTTTAATCACGGGGGAAACAGATACGCAGTATTTT. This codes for CASSLITGETDTQYF.

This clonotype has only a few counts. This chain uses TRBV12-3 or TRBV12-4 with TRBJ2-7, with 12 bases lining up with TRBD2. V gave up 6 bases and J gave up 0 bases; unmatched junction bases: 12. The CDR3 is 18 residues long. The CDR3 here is CASSSRGLAGQSSYEQYF. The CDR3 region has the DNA TGTGCCAGCAGCTCTAGAGGACTAGCGGGGCAGAGCTCCTACGAGCAGTACTTC.

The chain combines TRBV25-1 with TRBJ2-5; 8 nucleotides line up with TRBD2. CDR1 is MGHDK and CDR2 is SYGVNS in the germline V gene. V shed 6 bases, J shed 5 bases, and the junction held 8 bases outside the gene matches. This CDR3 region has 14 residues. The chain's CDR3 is CASRPSGSGETQYF. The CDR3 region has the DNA TGTGCCAGCAGGCCCAGCGGGAGCGGTGAGACCCAGTACTTC.

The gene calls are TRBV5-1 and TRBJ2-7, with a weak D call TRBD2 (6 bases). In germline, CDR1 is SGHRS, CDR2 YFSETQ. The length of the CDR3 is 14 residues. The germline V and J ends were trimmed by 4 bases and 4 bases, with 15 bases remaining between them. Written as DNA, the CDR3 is TGCGCCAGCAGCCCGGGCGGAGGGGCGTACGAGCAGTACTTC. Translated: CASSPGGGAYEQYF.

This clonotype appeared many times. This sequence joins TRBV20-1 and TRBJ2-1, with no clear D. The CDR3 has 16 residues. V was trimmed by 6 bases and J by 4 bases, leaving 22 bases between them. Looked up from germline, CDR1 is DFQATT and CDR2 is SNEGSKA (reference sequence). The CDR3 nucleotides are TGCAGTGCACCCCTGCGGCAAGCCGAACCTTACAATGAGCAGTTCTTC. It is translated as CSAPLRQAEPYNEQFF.

The CDR3 sequence: CASSLTGGQDEQYF. CDR3 bases: TGTGCCAGTAGTTTAACAGGGGGCCAGGACGAGCAGTACTTC. The chain recombines TRBV19 with TRBJ2-7; TRBD1 matches at 9 bases. Germline loops: CDR1 LNHDA, CDR2 SQIVND (reference sequence). J gave up 5 bases and V 5 bases, and 7 bases lay outside the gene matches. The CDR3 consists of 14 residues.

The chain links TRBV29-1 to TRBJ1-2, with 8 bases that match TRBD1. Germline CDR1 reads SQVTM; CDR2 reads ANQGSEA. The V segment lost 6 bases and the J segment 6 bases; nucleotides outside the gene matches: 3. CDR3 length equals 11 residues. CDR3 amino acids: CSVAQGDGYTF. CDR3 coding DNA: TGCAGCGTGGCACAGGGGGATGGCTACACCTTC.

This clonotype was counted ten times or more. DNA for the CDR3: TGCAGTGCTTATGACACAGGGAAATCACCCCTCCACTTT. It yields the protein CSAYDTGKSPLHF. The V call is TRBV20-1, the J call TRBJ1-6, with D perhaps TRBD1 (6 bases). Germline V lookup: CDR1 DFQATT, CDR2 SNEGSKA (reference sequence). V lost 5 bases and J lost 10, with 15 bases in between. This CDR3 is 13 amino acids long.

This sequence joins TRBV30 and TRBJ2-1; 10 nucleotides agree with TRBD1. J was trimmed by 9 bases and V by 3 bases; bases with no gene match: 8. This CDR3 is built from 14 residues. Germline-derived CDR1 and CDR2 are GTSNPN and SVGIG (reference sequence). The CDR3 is CAWRPGQGLGEQFF. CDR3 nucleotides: TGTGCCTGGAGGCCGGGACAGGGGCTCGGTGAGCAGTTCTTC.

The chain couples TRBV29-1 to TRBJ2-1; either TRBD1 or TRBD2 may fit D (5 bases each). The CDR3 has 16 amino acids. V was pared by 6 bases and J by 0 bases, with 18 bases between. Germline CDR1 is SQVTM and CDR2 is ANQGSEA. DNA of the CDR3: TGCAGCGTACATACCGGGGCAGGGCTCTCCTACAATGAGCAGTTCTTC. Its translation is CSVHTGAGLSYNEQFF.

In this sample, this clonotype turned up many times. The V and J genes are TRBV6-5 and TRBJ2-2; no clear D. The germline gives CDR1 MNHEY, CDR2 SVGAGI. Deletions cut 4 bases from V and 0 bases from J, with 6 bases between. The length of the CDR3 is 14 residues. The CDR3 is CASSFTTNTGELFF. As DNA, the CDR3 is TGTGCCAGCAGTTTCACCACGAACACCGGGGAGCTGTTTTTT.

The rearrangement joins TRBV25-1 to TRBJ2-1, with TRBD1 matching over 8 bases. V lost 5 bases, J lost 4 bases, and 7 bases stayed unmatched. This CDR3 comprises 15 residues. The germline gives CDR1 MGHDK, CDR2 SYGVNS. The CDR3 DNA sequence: TGTGCCAGCAGTCCCCGGACAGGGAGGTACAATGAGCAGTTCTTC. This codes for CASSPRTGRYNEQFF.

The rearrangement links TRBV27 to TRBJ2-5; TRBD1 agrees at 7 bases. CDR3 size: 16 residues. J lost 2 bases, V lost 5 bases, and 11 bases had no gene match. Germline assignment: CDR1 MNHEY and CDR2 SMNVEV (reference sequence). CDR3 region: CASSTIGQETQETQYF. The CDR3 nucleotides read TGTGCCAGCAGTACGATTGGACAGGAGACTCAAGAGACCCAGTACTTC.

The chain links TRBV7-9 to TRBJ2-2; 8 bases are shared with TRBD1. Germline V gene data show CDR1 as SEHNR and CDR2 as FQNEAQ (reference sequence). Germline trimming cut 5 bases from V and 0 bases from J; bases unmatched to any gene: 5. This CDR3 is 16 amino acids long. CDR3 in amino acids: CASSPPGGPNTGELFF. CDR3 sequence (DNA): TGTGCCAGCAGCCCCCCAGGGGGCCCGAACACCGGGGAGCTGTTTTTT. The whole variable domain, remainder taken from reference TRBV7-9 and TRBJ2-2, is DTGVSQNPRHKITKRGQNVTFRCDPISEHNRLYWYRQTLGQGPEFLTYFQNEAQLEKSRLLSDRFSAERPKGSFSTLEIQRTEQGDSAMYLCASSPPGGPNTGELFFGEGSRLTVL.

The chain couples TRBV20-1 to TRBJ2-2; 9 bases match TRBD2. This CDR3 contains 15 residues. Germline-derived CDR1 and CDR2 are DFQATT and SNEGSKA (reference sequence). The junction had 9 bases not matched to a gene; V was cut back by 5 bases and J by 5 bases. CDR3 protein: CSAARGLAGTGELFF. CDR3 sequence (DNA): TGCAGTGCTGCCCGGGGACTAGCAGGAACCGGGGAGCTGTTTTTT.